This is a list of T cell receptor beta chains from one sample in a study of monozygotic twins with inflammatory bowel disease. TCRdb re-called the 5' RACE reads; every CDR3 protein appears as one record, without DNA. Its table lists approximately 200,000 distinct CDR3 sequences. Sequenced sample: blood. These receptor sequences come from a human donor with ulcerative colitis or Crohn's disease, or a healthy co-twin of an affected twin (not recorded which). Each CDR3 is given with its conserved first and last residue.

V gene: TRBV4-2; J gene: TRBJ2-3; CDR3 protein: CASSQDGTGVPDTQYF
V gene: TRBV29-1; J gene: TRBJ1-3; CDR3 protein: CSAHSVGAFSGNTIYF
V gene: TRBV7-2; J gene: TRBJ2-7; CDR3 protein: CASSLALTGGSYEQYF
V gene: TRBV3-1; J gene: TRBJ1-1; CDR3 protein: CASSQDTPSTDGGTEAFF
V gene: TRBV6-5; J gene: TRBJ2-1; CDR3 protein: CASSYTNGNEQFF
V gene: TRBV6-2/TRBV6-3; J gene: TRBJ2-1; CDR3 protein: CASSSRSPDGEQFF
V gene: TRBV5-1; J gene: TRBJ1-1; CDR3 protein: CASREGQANTEAFF
V gene: TRBV20-1; J gene: TRBJ1-1; CDR3 protein: CSAREQGEAFF
V gene: TRBV10-3; J gene: TRBJ2-7; CDR3 protein: CAISDPSWQNPYEQYF
V gene: TRBV10-3; J gene: TRBJ1-5; CDR3 protein: CAISKGREDSQPQHF
V gene: TRBV12-3/TRBV12-4; J gene: TRBJ1-2; CDR3 protein: CASSDRDRYYGYTF
V gene: TRBV5-1; J gene: TRBJ2-4; CDR3 protein: CASRMSDRQNIQYF
V gene: TRBV7-9; J gene: TRBJ1-6; CDR3 protein: CASSLDSGYNSPFHF
V gene: TRBV12-3/TRBV12-4; J gene: TRBJ2-3; CDR3 protein: CASSFNREGDTQYF
V gene: TRBV9; J gene: TRBJ2-1; CDR3 protein: CASSEGPVGSYNEQFF
V gene: TRBV10-3; J gene: TRBJ1-1; CDR3 protein: CAISESLGPNTEAFF
V gene: TRBV20-1; J gene: TRBJ1-1; CDR3 protein: CSARREVSSTEAFF
V gene: TRBV4-3; J gene: TRBJ1-6; CDR3 protein: CASSQEEGSNSPLHF
V gene: TRBV28; J gene: TRBJ2-7; CDR3 protein: CASSFASGSYEQYF
V gene: TRBV20-1; J gene: TRBJ2-1; CDR3 protein: CSAPDREKKIF
V gene: TRBV5-4; J gene: TRBJ1-2; CDR3 protein: CASSPQGPSNYGYTF
V gene: TRBV27; J gene: TRBJ1-6; CDR3 protein: CASRGSRARNSPLHF
V gene: TRBV19; J gene: TRBJ1-5; CDR3 protein: CASAGLSNQPQHF
V gene: TRBV6-5; J gene: TRBJ1-6; CDR3 protein: CASRTRPLSSYNSPLHF
V gene: TRBV5-1; J gene: TRBJ1-2; CDR3 protein: CASSGEMGDYGYTF
V gene: TRBV24-1; J gene: TRBJ1-4; CDR3 protein: CATSDTGIRTNEKLFF
V gene: TRBV6-1; J gene: TRBJ2-7; CDR3 protein: CASRIGRCEPGEQYF
V gene: TRBV20-1; J gene: TRBJ2-2; CDR3 protein: CSARGDRSNTGELFF
V gene: TRBV6-1; J gene: TRBJ1-5; CDR3 protein: CASSDWVAQPQHF
V gene: TRBV7-2; J gene: TRBJ1-1; CDR3 protein: CASSTQQNTEAFF
V gene: TRBV24-1; J gene: TRBJ2-1; CDR3 protein: CATNDLAGGCTYNEQFF
V gene: TRBV29-1; J gene: TRBJ2-7; CDR3 protein: CSVAGGSSYEQYF
V gene: TRBV5-1; J gene: TRBJ2-3; CDR3 protein: CASSAGDTDTQYF
V gene: TRBV2; J gene: TRBJ2-6; CDR3 protein: CASIGGANVLTF
V gene: TRBV7-9; J gene: TRBJ2-7; CDR3 protein: CASSPPGASYEQYF
V gene: TRBV29-1; J gene: TRBJ1-2; CDR3 protein: CSVLLNYGYTF
V gene: TRBV18; J gene: TRBJ2-1; CDR3 protein: CASSSDRDNEQFF
V gene: TRBV28; J gene: TRBJ1-2; CDR3 protein: CASSPVVGANYGYTF
V gene: TRBV2; J gene: TRBJ1-2; CDR3 protein: CASSEVGNYGYTF
V gene: TRBV11-2; J gene: TRBJ1-1; CDR3 protein: CASSEDRGPFVRMIHSEAFF
V gene: TRBV5-1; J gene: TRBJ1-1; CDR3 protein: CASSQATGNTEAFF
V gene: TRBV20-1; J gene: TRBJ2-7; CDR3 protein: CSAHRDRNSYEQYF
V gene: TRBV15; J gene: TRBJ1-5; CDR3 protein: CATSRGDRGAQHF
V gene: TRBV7-9; J gene: TRBJ2-3; CDR3 protein: CASSFGLGDTQYF
V gene: TRBV20-1; J gene: TRBJ2-2; CDR3 protein: CSALGGAGELFF
V gene: TRBV20-1; J gene: TRBJ2-3; CDR3 protein: CSARVVQGGTDTQYF
V gene: TRBV5-1; J gene: TRBJ1-4; CDR3 protein: CASSLGQGDVGEKLFF
V gene: TRBV19; J gene: TRBJ1-5; CDR3 protein: CASSSTGGSQPQHF
V gene: TRBV12-3/TRBV12-4; J gene: TRBJ1-1; CDR3 protein: CASSARQNTEAFF
V gene: TRBV5-1; J gene: TRBJ2-1; CDR3 protein: CTSSGGLLYTEQFF
V gene: TRBV28; J gene: TRBJ2-3; CDR3 protein: CASSLSAGQPLVPLSPDTQYF
V gene: TRBV15; J gene: TRBJ1-6; CDR3 protein: CATSAHLQVYNSPLHF
V gene: TRBV6-4; J gene: TRBJ2-5; CDR3 protein: CASSEPVGTLQETQYF
V gene: TRBV6-5; J gene: TRBJ2-6; CDR3 protein: CASSYSSAGWAGANVLTF
V gene: TRBV5-1; J gene: TRBJ1-4; CDR3 protein: CASSYLTGSTNEKLFF
V gene: TRBV6-5; J gene: TRBJ2-7; CDR3 protein: CASSYSTSGSPEGEQYF
V gene: TRBV5-1; J gene: TRBJ2-1; CDR3 protein: CASSSASGSSSMSYNEQFF
V gene: TRBV19; J gene: TRBJ2-7; CDR3 protein: CASSIGPPRRSEQYF
V gene: TRBV5-6; J gene: TRBJ2-3; CDR3 protein: CASSFRGGDTQYF
V gene: TRBV2; J gene: TRBJ1-1; CDR3 protein: CASSRRTNTEAFF